These 18 T cell receptor beta chains came from one sample sequenced in a study of CD4 T cells in relation to SARS-CoV-2 and coronaviruses. The unexposed donors gave CD4+ T cells in 2011-2018, prior to COVID-19. Data came from immunoSEQ multiplex PCR; TCRdb stores just in-frame clones and leaves some out. The sample includes about 59,000 clones, approximately 90% of them seen just once. Sequencing used memory CD4+ T cells from PBMCs. The receptors stem from a human donor in good health.

The chain is built from TRBV2 and TRBJ1-1; a possible D gene is TRBD1 (5 bases). V was trimmed by 3 bases and J by 4 bases, leaving 9 bases between them. CDR3 length: 13 residues. Germline V gene sequence: CDR1 SNHLY, CDR2 FYNNEI. The CDR3 DNA is TGTGCCAGCAGTGACCAGGGTGGCACTGAAGCTTTCTTT. Its protein is CASSDQGGTEAFF.

About this clone itself: The likely explanation is a read error, given a far larger clone one base away. The sample carries other DNA sequences with the same CDR3. The genes are TRBV7-9 and TRBJ2-2; 11 bases fit TRBD1. There are 16 residues in the CDR3. Germline V gene data show CDR1 as SEHNR and CDR2 as FQNEAQ (reference sequence). The DNA for the CDR3 is TGTGCTAGCAGCTACACCGGGACAGGGGGTGTCGGGGAGCTGTTTTTT. Translating gives CASSYTGTGGVGELFF.

V and J are TRBV27 and TRBJ2-3, with 8 bases identical to TRBD1. The ends lost 6 bases at V and 4 bases at J; junction bases unmatched: 6. CDR1 and CDR2 from the germline V gene are MNHEY and SMNVEV (reference sequence). The CDR3 spans 14 residues. CDR3 sequence (DNA): TGTGCCAGCAGGACCAGGGGGCTGGCAGATACGCAGTATTTT. Its protein product is CASRTRGLADTQYF.

V and J are TRBV11-2 and TRBJ2-1; a weak D match, TRBD2 (7 bases). Germline-derived CDR1 and CDR2 are SGHAT and FQNNGV. V was shortened by 6 bases and J by 5 bases, with 17 bases between the two germline ends. This CDR3 spans 15 amino acids. The CDR3 spells CASRVTRGGDNEQFF. The CDR3 region has the DNA TGTGCCAGCAGGGTGACGCGAGGGGGGGACAATGAGCAGTTCTTC. The variable domain in full, completed from reference TRBV11-2 and TRBJ2-1, reads EAGVAQSPRYKIIEKRQSVAFWCNPISGHATLYWYQQILGQGPKLLIQFQNNGVVDDSQLPKDRFSAERLKGVDSTLKIQPAKLEDSAVYLCASRVTRGGDNEQFFGPGTRLTVL.

The V call is TRBV11-2, the J call TRBJ2-7; no definite D call. Per the germline V gene, CDR1 is SGHAT and CDR2 is FQNNGV. CDR3 length: 15 amino acids. Deletions cut 5 bases from V and 3 bases from J, with 17 bases between. For the CDR3, the DNA is TGTGCCAGCAGCCACGACCCAAACCGCGTCTACGAGCAGTACTTC. This translates into CASSHDPNRVYEQYF.

The chain links TRBV15 to TRBJ1-3, with D hard to call. Trimming shortened V by 0 bases and J by 0 bases, and 9 bases separated the two germline ends. From germline, CDR1 is LNHNV and CDR2 YYDKDF (reference sequence). This CDR3 has 16 residues. This chain's CDR3 is CATSRDRGSSGNTIYF. In DNA, the CDR3 is TGTGCCACCAGCAGAGATCGAGGCAGCTCTGGAAACACCATATATTTT.

The chain employs TRBV6-5 and TRBJ2-1; D may be TRBD2 (5 bases). The CDR3 contains 14 residues. V lost 7 bases to trimming and J lost 3 bases, with 13 bases between them. The V gene's germline CDR1 is MNHEY and CDR2 SVGAGI. This chain's CDR3 is CASTSGSLYNEQFF. CDR3 nucleotide sequence: TGTGCCAGCACGAGCGGAAGCCTCTACAATGAGCAGTTCTTC.

The V call is TRBV9, the J call TRBJ2-1, with a weak D call TRBD2 (6 bases). The CDR3 loop spans 13 amino acids. Germline CDR1 reads SGDLS; CDR2 reads YYNGEE. Between the trimmed V and J ends, which lost 3 bases and 7 bases, there was a span of 11 bases. The CDR3 loop is CASSALLANEQFF. The CDR3 DNA reads as TGTGCCAGCAGCGCATTGCTAGCGAATGAGCAGTTCTTC.

A few counts support this clone. CDR3 in amino acids: CAWSARGPGSPLHF. The CDR3 DNA follows: TGTGCCTGGAGTGCCAGGGGGCCGGGTTCACCCCTCCACTTT. This chain connects TRBV30 to TRBJ1-6, with 8 positions matching TRBD1. Germline CDR1 GTSNPN, CDR2 SVGIG (reference sequence). There are 14 residues in the CDR3. Trimming removed 1 base from V and 9 bases from J; junction bases left unmatched: 5. Full variable domain (missing parts from reference TRBV30 and TRBJ1-6): SQTIHQWPATLVQPVGSPLSLECTVEGTSNPNLYWYRQAAGRGLQLLFYSVGIGQISSEVPQNLSASRPQDRQFILSSKKLLLSDSGFYLCAWSARGPGSPLHFGNGTRLTVT.

The chain uses TRBV19 and TRBJ1-1, with TRBD1 as a possible D gene (6 bases). Germline V gene lookup returns CDR1 LNHDA and CDR2 SQIVND (reference sequence). The CDR3 extends over 13 amino acids. Trimming stripped 6 bases from V and 6 bases from J, with 14 bases between. CDR3 residues: CASRSQGSPEAFF. For the CDR3, the DNA is TGTGCCAGTAGATCACAGGGATCCCCTGAAGCTTTCTTT.

Here the CDR3 reads CSAQSRRSYEQYF. In DNA form, the CDR3 reads TGCAGCGCCCAATCGCGGCGGTCCTACGAGCAGTACTTC. V and J are TRBV29-1 and TRBJ2-7; D is ambiguous. Germline CDR1 SQVTM, CDR2 ANQGSEA. The CDR3 runs to 13 residues. The ends were cut back, 7 bases at V and 1 base at J, with 14 bases in the middle.

V is TRBV29-1 and J is TRBJ2-7; 8 bases are a match to TRBD1. This CDR3 is 15 amino acids long. CDR1 SQVTM and CDR2 ANQGSEA come from the germline V gene. Trimming took 2 bases from V and 5 from J; bases not matched to a gene: 11. Here the CDR3 reads CSVESSDRVGDEQYF. The CDR3 DNA is TGCAGCGTTGAATCCTCGGACAGGGTGGGTGACGAGCAGTACTTC.

The gene calls are TRBV7-3 and TRBJ2-1, with TRBD2 identical over 12 bases. With V trimmed by 5 bases and J by 5 bases, 16 bases remained unmatched. Per germline, CDR1 SGHTA and CDR2 FQGTGA. CDR3 length: 19 residues. This chain's CDR3 is CASSPRASGRVGQDNEQFF. The CDR3 bases are TGTGCCAGCAGCCCGAGGGCTAGCGGGAGGGTTGGGCAGGACAATGAGCAGTTCTTC.

The chain combines TRBV12-3 or TRBV12-4 with TRBJ2-7, with TRBD1 as a possible D gene (6 bases). The CDR3 length is 13 residues. V was trimmed by 5 bases and J by 2 bases, leaving 10 bases between them. The CDR3: CASSPRGAYEQYF. The CDR3 DNA is TGTGCCAGCAGTCCCAGGGGTGCCTACGAGCAGTACTTC.

V and J are TRBV5-1 and TRBJ2-2; TRBD2 might be the D (5 bases). The CDR3 spans 13 residues. The ends were cut back, 4 bases at V and 1 base at J, with 5 bases in the middle. Looked up from germline, CDR1 is SGHRS and CDR2 is YFSETQ. CDR3 region: CASSRGNTGELFF. For the CDR3, the DNA is TGCGCCAGCAGCCGGGGGAACACCGGGGAGCTGTTTTTT.

The V gene is TRBV6-2 or TRBV6-3, the J gene TRBJ2-1; D tentatively reads TRBD1 or TRBD2 (5 bases each). The CDR3 runs 15 residues. Trimming shortened V by 2 bases and J by 5 bases, and 13 bases separated the two germline ends. The V gene's germline CDR1 is MNHEY and CDR2 SVGEGT. CDR3 coding DNA: TGTGCCAGCAGTTACCGAGCAGGGACCGACAATGAGCAGTTCTTC. Encoded protein: CASSYRAGTDNEQFF.

The chain recombines TRBV12-3 or TRBV12-4 with TRBJ2-1; D is unclear. The CDR3 has 12 amino acids. Trimming removed 3 bases from V and 6 bases from J, with 6 bases in between. In DNA, the CDR3 is TGTGCCAGCAGTTTTTTTCGCAATGAGCAGTTCTTC. Protein sequence: CASSFFRNEQFF.

The V gene is TRBV7-9, the J gene TRBJ2-1; TRBD2 agrees at 10 bases. CDR3 length: 14 residues. CDR1 and CDR2 (germline): SEHNR, FQNEAQ (reference sequence). V was clipped by 3 bases and J by 10 bases; unmatched bases: 6. The CDR3 nucleotides are TGTGCCAGCAGCTTCCCTAGCGGGAGTGTCGAGCAGTTCTTC. Amino acid sequence: CASSFPSGSVEQFF.